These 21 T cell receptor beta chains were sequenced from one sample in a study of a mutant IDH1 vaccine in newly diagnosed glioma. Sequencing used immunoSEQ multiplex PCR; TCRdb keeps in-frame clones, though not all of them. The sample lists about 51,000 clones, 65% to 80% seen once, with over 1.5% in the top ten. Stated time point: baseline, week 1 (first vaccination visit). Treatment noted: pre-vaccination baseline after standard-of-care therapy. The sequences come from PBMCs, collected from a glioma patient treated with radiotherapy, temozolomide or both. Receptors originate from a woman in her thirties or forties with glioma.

CDR3 region: CASSPPGEETQYF. CDR3 in DNA: TGTGCCAGCTCACCACCGGGCGAGGAGACCCAGTACTTC. The gene calls are TRBV18 and TRBJ2-5; D unclear. This CDR3 region has 13 residues. Deletions cut 0 bases from V and 5 bases from J, with 7 bases between. The germline gives CDR1 KGHSH, CDR2 LQKENI.

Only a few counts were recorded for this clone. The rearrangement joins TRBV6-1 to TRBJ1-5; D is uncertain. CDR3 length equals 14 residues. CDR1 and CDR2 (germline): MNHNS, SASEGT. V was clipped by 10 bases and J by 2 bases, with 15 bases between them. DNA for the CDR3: TGTGCCACAGGAGCGAAGGTTGGCAATCAGCCCCAGCATTTT. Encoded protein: CATGAKVGNQPQHF.

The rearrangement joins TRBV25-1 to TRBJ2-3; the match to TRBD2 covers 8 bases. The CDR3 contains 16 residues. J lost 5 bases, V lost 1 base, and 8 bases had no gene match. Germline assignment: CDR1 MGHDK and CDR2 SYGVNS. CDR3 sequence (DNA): TGTGCCAGCAGTGAATCCGGGGGGGGTAGCGAAGATACGCAGTATTTT. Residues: CASSESGGGSEDTQYF.

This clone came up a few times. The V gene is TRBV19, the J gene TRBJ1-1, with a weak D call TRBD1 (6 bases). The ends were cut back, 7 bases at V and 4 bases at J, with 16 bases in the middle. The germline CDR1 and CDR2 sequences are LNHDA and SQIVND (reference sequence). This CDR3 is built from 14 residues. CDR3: CASKQGPRVTEAFF. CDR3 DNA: TGTGCCAGTAAACAGGGCCCACGGGTCACTGAAGCTTTCTTT.

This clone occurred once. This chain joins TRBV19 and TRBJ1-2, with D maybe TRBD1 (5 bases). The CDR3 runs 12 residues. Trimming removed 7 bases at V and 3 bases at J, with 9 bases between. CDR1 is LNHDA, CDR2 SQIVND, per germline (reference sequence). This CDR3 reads CASTGGYYGYTF. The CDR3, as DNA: TGTGCCAGTACGGGGGGATACTATGGCTACACCTTC. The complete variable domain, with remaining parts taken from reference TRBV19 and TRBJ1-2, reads DGGITQSPKYLFRKEGQNVTLSCEQNLNHDAMYWYRQDPGQGLRLIYYSQIVNDFQKGDIAEGYSVSREKKESFPLTVTSAQKNPTAFYLCASTGGYYGYTFGSGTRLTVV.

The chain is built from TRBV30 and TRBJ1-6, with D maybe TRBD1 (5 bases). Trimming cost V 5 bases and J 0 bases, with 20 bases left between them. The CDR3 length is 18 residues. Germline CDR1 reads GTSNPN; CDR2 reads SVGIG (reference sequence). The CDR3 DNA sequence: TGTGCCTGGCAATATTTTGGACAATCGAGCTCCTATAATTCACCCCTCCACTTT. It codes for CAWQYFGQSSSYNSPLHF.

Here the CDR3 reads CSAREGNTQYF. CDR3 DNA sequence: TGCAGTGCTAGAGAAGGAAATACGCAGTATTTT. This chain connects TRBV20-1 to TRBJ2-3; the D is unclear. V lost 0 bases, J lost 7 bases, and 5 bases lay in between. This CDR3 is 11 amino acids long. Germline-derived CDR1 and CDR2 are DFQATT and SNEGSKA (reference sequence).

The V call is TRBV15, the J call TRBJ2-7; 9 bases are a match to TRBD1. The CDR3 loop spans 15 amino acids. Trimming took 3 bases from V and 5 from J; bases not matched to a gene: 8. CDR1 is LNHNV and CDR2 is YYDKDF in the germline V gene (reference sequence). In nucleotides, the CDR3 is TGTGCCACCAGCAGGGCCGGGACAGGGCTGAACGAGCAGTACTTC. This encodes CATSRAGTGLNEQYF.

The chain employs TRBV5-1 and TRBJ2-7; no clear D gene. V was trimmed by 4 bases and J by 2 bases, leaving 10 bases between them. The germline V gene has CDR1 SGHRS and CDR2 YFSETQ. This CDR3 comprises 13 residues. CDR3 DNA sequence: TGCGCCAGCAGCCGGGCTAGTCCCTACGAGCAGTACTTC. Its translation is CASSRASPYEQYF.

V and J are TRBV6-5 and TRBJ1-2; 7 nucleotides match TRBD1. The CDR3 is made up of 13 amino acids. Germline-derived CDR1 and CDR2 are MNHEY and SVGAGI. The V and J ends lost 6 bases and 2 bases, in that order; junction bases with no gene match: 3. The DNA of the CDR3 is TGTGCCAGCAGACGGGACAGCAACTATGGCTACACCTTC. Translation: CASRRDSNYGYTF.

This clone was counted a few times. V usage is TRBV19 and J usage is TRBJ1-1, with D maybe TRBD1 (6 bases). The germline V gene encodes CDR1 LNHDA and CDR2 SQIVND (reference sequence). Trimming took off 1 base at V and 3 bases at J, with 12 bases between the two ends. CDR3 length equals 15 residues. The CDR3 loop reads CASSIGTAIDTEAFF. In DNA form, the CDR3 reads TGTGCCAGTAGTATAGGGACAGCAATCGACACTGAAGCTTTCTTT.

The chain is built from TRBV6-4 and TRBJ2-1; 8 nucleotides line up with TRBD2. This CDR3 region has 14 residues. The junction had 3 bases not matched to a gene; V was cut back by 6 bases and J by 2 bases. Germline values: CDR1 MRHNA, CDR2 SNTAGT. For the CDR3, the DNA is TGTGCCAGCAGCCGGGAGGGCCCCTACAATGAGCAGTTCTTC. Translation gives CASSREGPYNEQFF.

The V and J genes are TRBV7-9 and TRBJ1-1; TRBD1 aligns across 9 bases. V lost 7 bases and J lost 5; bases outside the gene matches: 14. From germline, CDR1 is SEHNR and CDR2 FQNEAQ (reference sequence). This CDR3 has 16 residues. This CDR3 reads CASTPWGQGEGTEAFF. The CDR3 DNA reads TGTGCCAGCACACCTTGGGGACAGGGAGAAGGTACTGAAGCTTTCTTT.

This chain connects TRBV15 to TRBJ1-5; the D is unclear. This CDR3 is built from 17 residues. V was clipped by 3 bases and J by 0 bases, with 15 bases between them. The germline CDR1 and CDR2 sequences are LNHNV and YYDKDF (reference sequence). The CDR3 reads CATSSNKGGLSNQPQHF. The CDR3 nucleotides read TGTGCCACCAGCAGTAACAAGGGAGGGCTTAGCAATCAGCCCCAGCATTTT.

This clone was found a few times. The CDR3 spells CASSRQTNTEAFF. CDR3 in DNA: TGTGCCAGCAGTCGGCAAACGAACACTGAAGCTTTCTTT. This rearrangement joins TRBV2 to TRBJ1-1; D ambiguous. The CDR3 is made up of 13 amino acids. CDR1 and CDR2 from the germline V gene are SNHLY and FYNNEI. The ends were cut back, 5 bases at V and 1 base at J, with 8 bases in the middle.

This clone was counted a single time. The DNA of the CDR3 is TGCGCCAGCAGCTTTAACGGCAGCCCTTCTGGAAACACCATATATTTT. Its protein product is CASSFNGSPSGNTIYF. The chain is built from TRBV5-1 and TRBJ1-3; D gene uncertain. Germline V lookup: CDR1 SGHRS, CDR2 YFSETQ. This CDR3 is 16 amino acids long. V gave up 2 bases and J gave up 1 base, with 13 bases separating them. Complete variable domain (other parts from reference TRBV5-1 and TRBJ1-3): KAGVTQTPRYLIKTRGQQVTLSCSPISGHRSVSWYQQTPGQGLQFLFEYFSETQRNKGNFPGRFSGRQFSNSRSEMNVSTLELGDSALYLCASSFNGSPSGNTIYFGEGSWLTVV.

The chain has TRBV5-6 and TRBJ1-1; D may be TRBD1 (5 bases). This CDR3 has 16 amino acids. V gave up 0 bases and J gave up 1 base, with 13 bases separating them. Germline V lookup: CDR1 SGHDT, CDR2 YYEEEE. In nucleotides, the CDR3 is TGTGCCAGCAGCTTGGAAGGGGAGGGTAGGAACACTGAAGCTTTCTTT. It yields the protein CASSLEGEGRNTEAFF.

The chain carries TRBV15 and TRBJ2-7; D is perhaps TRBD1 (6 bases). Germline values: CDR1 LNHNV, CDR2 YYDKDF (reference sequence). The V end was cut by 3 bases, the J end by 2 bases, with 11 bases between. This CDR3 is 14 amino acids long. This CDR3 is CATSRYREPYEQYF. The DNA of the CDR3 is TGTGCCACCAGCAGGTACAGGGAGCCCTACGAGCAGTACTTC.

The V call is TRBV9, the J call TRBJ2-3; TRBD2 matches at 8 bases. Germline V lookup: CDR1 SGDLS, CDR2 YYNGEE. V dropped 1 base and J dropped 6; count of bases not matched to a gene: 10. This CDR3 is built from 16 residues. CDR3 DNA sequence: TGTGCCAGCAGCGTAAGTCTGACGGGGGGGGACGATACGCAGTATTTT. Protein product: CASSVSLTGGDDTQYF.

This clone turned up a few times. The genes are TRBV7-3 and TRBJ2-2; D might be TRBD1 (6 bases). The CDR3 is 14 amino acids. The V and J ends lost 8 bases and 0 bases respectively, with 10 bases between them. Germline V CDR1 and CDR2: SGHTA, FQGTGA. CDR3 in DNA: TGTGCCAGCGGGGGCCCGACGAACACCGGGGAGCTGTTTTTT. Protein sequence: CASGGPTNTGELFF.

The DNA of the CDR3 is TGCGCCAGCAGCCCCATACTAGCGGAGAATGGCTACACCTTC. Protein product: CASSPILAENGYTF. The rearrangement links TRBV10-2 to TRBJ1-2, with D hard to call. Trimming took 6 bases from V and 6 from J, leaving 17 bases between them. Germline CDR1 and CDR2: WSHSY and SAAADI. The CDR3 is 14 residues long.